These 12 T cell receptor beta chains came from one sample sequenced in a study of cytomegalovirus exposure and HLA in healthy donors. In the PCR, 60 Vbeta and 13 Jbeta primers were used. Some clones are missing from TCRdb's copy, which holds only in-frame ones; the method was immunoSEQ multiplex PCR. The profile shows about 98,000 clones, around 75% of them singletons. The sample consisted of PBMCs. The receptors stem from a man in his late teens or twenties in good health and CMV-seropositive.

This clone was recorded a few times. This sequence joins TRBV18 and TRBJ2-5, with D hard to call. This CDR3 has 13 amino acids. With 2 bases removed from V and 6 bases from J, the gap between germline ends came to 10 bases. Germline V gene lookup returns CDR1 KGHSH and CDR2 LQKENI. The chain's CDR3 is CASSPGEEQTQYF. In nucleotides, the CDR3 is TGTGCCAGCTCACCAGGCGAGGAGCAGACCCAGTACTTC.

The J gene is TRBJ1-2, the V gene TRBV19, with TRBD1 identical over 7 bases. V lost 6 bases and J lost 4; bases outside the gene matches: 8. The CDR3 is 14 amino acids. The germline gives CDR1 LNHDA, CDR2 SQIVND (reference sequence). The DNA for the CDR3 is TGTGCCAGTAGACCGGGACAGTTACTCTATGGCTACACCTTC. It translates to CASRPGQLLYGYTF.

The CDR3, as DNA: TGTGCCAGCAGTATACAGGGGGTTTCTGGAAACACCATATATTTT. Protein product: CASSIQGVSGNTIYF. The J gene is TRBJ1-3, the V gene TRBV27; 8 bases map to TRBD1. The CDR3 is 15 amino acids. Germline V CDR1 and CDR2: MNHEY, SMNVEV (reference sequence). The J segment lost 1 base and the V segment lost 5 bases, leaving 4 bases of the junction unmatched.

The chain carries TRBV5-1 and TRBJ1-4; 7 bases are a match to TRBD1. V was pared by 3 bases and J by 4 bases, with 6 bases of the junction left unmatched. The germline V gene encodes CDR1 SGHRS and CDR2 YFSETQ. This CDR3 comprises 15 residues. The CDR3: CASSSGTAGNEKLFF. The CDR3 DNA follows: TGCGCCAGCAGCTCCGGGACAGCCGGTAATGAAAAACTGTTTTTT.

On this clone itself: Because it lacks the conserved phenylalanine or tryptophan at the end, this CDR3 is likely a read error. This rearrangement joins TRBV25-1 to TRBJ1-2; D is uncertain. The CDR3 length is 14 residues. Per germline, CDR1 MGHDK and CDR2 SYGVNS. V lost 3 bases and J 6 bases, leaving 14 bases between the germline ends. CDR3 nucleotide sequence: TGTGCCAGCAGTGACTTTTCCGGGTTCGATGGCTACACCGTC. Residues: CASSDFSGFDGYTV.

This chain connects TRBV18 to TRBJ2-7, with a weak D call TRBD2 (5 bases). Germline CDR1 reads KGHSH; CDR2 reads LQKENI. This CDR3 has 14 residues. V gave up 3 bases and J gave up 3 bases, with 12 bases separating them. CDR3 sequence (DNA): TGTGCCAGCTCACCTATACGGGGTATCTACGAGCAGTACTTC. This gives the protein CASSPIRGIYEQYF.

This chain links TRBV27 with TRBJ2-1, with 12 nucleotides matching TRBD2. After removal of 3 bases from V and 5 bases from J, the junction contained 2 bases not matched to a gene. Germline V CDR1 and CDR2: MNHEY, SMNVEV (reference sequence). The CDR3 has 15 residues. The CDR3 region is CASSFASGGDNEQFF. DNA for the CDR3: TGTGCCAGCAGTTTTGCTAGCGGGGGGGACAATGAGCAGTTCTTC.

The sample holds one count of this clone. This sequence joins TRBV27 and TRBJ1-1; D gene unclear. Trimming removed 6 bases at V and 1 base at J, with 9 bases between. Germline V lookup: CDR1 MNHEY, CDR2 SMNVEV (reference sequence). The CDR3 is 13 residues long. The CDR3 loop reads CASSYGWNTEAFF. CDR3 nucleotides: TGTGCCAGCAGCTACGGGTGGAACACTGAAGCTTTCTTT.

The chain is built from TRBV5-1 and TRBJ2-5; D perhaps matches TRBD1 (6 bases). Germline V gene lookup returns CDR1 SGHRS and CDR2 YFSETQ. V lost 6 bases, J lost 2 bases, and 17 bases lay in between. This CDR3 has 15 amino acids. CDR3 amino acids: CASKEGVQPQETQYF. CDR3 sequence (DNA): TGCGCCAGCAAAGAGGGGGTGCAACCTCAAGAGACCCAGTACTTC.

V is TRBV5-6 and J is TRBJ2-7; D unresolved. Per germline, CDR1 SGHDT and CDR2 YYEEEE. The CDR3 totals 18 residues. The germline V and J ends were trimmed by 1 base and 3 bases, with 23 bases remaining between them. CDR3 loop: CASSLFPGLTASYYEQYF. In DNA, the CDR3 is TGTGCCAGCAGCTTGTTCCCCGGTCTCACCGCGTCCTACTACGAGCAGTACTTC.

This chain joins TRBV10-3 and TRBJ1-1; 8 bases line up with TRBD1. The germline V gene encodes CDR1 ENHRY and CDR2 SYGVKD. The CDR3 is 14 residues long. The junction had 3 bases not matched to a gene; V was cut back by 6 bases and J by 0 bases. CDR3 residues: CAIRDREMNTEAFF. The CDR3 DNA reads as TGTGCCATCAGGGACAGGGAAATGAACACTGAAGCTTTCTTT.

Comments on this clone: Germline is not matched at one junction end, which may reflect a read error. The rearrangement links TRBV4-2 to TRBJ2-1, with D hard to call. This CDR3 has 14 residues. Germline CDR1 and CDR2: LGHNA and YNFKEQ. The CDR3 sequence is CASSQDLLARMVLF. CDR3 nucleotide sequence: TGTGCCAGCAGCCAAGATCTTTTGGCCAGAATGGTCCTCTTC.